This T cell receptor beta chain was observed in a study of blood T cell repertoires in COVID-19. Study-level background: Specimens from acute and convalescent COVID-19 originated in the United States, Italy and Spain.

This CDR3 contains 15 residues. Germline CDR1 and CDR2: MNHEY and SVGAGI. Trimming cost V 2 bases and J 3 bases, with 14 bases left between them. Followed longitudinally, the Seattle patients had been enrolled during active infection. Original processing methods: Amplification from reference gene primers served as the basis for estimated nucleated cell counts. Using immunoSEQ multiplex PCR, the repertoire was profiled, and TCRdb retains in-frame clones only, with some absent. Clonal size and the V and J genes are those of that table, whereas D and trimming came from the DNA. The sample holds 150,000 to 200,000 clones, over 80% seen once.

This TCR derives from a man in his thirties or forties with COVID-19, enrolled during active disease. The J gene is TRBJ2-7, the V gene TRBV6-5, with D possibly matching TRBD1 (6 bases). The sequenced sample consisted of peripheral blood. As DNA, the CDR3 is TGTGCCAGCAGTTACCTCTCGGGACACGTCTACGAGCAGTACTTC. Translated: CASSYLSGHVYEQYF.